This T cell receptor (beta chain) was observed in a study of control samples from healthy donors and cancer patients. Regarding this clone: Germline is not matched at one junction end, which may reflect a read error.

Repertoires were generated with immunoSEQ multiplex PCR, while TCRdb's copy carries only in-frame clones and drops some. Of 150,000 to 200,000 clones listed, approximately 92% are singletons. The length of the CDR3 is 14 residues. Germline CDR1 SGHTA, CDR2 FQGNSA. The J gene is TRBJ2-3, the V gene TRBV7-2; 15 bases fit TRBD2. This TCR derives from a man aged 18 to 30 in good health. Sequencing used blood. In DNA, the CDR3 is TGTGCCAGCAGCTTAGCGCGGGGACTAGCGGGGGGCCTTTTT. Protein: CASSLARGLAGGLF.